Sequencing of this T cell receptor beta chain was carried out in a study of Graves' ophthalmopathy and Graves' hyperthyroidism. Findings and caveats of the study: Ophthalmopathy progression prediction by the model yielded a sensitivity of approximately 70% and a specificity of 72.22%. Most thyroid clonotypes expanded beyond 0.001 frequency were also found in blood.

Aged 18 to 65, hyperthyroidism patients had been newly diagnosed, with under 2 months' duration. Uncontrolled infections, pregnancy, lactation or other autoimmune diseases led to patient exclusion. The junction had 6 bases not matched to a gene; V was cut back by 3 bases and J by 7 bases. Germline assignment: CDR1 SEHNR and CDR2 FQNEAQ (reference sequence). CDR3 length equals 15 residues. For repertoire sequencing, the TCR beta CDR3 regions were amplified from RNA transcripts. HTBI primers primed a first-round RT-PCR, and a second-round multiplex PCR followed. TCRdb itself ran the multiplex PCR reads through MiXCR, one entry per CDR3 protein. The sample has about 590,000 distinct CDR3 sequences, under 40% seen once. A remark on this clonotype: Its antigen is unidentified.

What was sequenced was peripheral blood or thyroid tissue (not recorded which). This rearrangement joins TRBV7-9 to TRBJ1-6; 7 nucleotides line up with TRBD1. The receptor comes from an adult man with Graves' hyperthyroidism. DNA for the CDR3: TGTGCCAGCAGCTTCCCCGGGACAGCCAATTCACCCCTCCACTTT. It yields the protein CASSFPGTANSPLHF.